This T cell receptor (beta chain) originates from a study of T cells after yellow fever vaccination. Germline assignment: CDR1 DFQATT and CDR2 SNEGSKA (reference sequence). V dropped 3 bases and J dropped 2 bases, with 3 bases sitting between them. The CDR3 spans 11 residues. A process of 5'RACE template switching, which added a universal primer site and UMIs, was used to make TCR cDNA. TCRdb re-analysed the 5' RACE reads in MiXCR, keeping a single row per CDR3 protein. Of about 360,000 distinct CDR3 sequences detected, approximately 6% appear once; the ten largest clones hold 15%. This clonotype has just a few counts.

Sequences were derived from PBMCs, sampled 5 days after the yellow fever booster vaccination. The sequence came from a man aged 25 to 45 who received the YFV17D yellow fever vaccine. The gene calls are TRBV20-1 and TRBJ2-3; D ambiguous. As DNA, the CDR3 is TGCAGTGCTAGCTACACAGATACGCAGTATTTT. Its translation: CSASYTDTQYF.